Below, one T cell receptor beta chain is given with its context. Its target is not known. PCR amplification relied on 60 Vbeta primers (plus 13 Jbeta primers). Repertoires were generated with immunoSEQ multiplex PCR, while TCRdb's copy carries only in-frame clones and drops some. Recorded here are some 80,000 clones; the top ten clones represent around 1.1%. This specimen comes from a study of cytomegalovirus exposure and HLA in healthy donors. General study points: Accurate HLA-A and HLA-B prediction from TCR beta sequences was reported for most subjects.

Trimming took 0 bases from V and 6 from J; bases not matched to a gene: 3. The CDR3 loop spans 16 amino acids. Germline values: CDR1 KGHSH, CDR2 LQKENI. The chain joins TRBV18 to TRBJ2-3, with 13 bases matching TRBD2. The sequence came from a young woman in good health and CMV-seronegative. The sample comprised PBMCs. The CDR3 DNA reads TGTGCCAGCTCACCACCGCTACTAGCGGGAGGGGATACGCAGTATTTT. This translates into CASSPPLLAGGDTQYF.